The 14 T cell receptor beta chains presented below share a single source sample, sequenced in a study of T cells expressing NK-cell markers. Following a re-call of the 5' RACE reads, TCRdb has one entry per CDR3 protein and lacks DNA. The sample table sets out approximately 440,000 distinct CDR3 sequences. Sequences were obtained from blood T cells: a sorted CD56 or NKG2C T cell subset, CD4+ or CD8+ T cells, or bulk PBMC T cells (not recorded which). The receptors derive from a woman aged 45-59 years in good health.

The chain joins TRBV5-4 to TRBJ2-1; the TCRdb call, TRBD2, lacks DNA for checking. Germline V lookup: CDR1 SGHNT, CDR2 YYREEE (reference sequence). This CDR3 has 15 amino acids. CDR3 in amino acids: CASGDPGGSYNEQFF.

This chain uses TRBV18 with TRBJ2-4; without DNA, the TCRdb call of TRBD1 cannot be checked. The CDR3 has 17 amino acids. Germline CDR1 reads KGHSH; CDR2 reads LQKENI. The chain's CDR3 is CASSPPGPGTAKNIQYF.

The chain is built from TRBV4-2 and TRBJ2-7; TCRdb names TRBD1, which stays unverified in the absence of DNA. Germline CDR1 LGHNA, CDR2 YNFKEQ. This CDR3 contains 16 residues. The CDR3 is CASSQAGAEGSYEQYF.

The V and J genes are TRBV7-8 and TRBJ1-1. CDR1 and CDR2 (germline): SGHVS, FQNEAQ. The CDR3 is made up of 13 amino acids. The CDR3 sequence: CASSSRGAREAFF.

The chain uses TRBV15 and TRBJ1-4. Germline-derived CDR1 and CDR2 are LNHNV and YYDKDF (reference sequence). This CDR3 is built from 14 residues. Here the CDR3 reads CATSREGEGEKLFF.

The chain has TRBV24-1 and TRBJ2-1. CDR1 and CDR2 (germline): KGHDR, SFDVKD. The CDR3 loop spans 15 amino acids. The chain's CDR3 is CATSDWRISYNEQFF.

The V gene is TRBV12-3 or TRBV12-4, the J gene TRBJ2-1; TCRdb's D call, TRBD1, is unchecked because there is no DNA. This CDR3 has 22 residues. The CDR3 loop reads CASSLAFSWTATISSSYNEQFF.

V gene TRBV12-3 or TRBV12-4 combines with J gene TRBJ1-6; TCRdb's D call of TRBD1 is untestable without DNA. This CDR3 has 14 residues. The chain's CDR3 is CASSGRQGNSPLHF.

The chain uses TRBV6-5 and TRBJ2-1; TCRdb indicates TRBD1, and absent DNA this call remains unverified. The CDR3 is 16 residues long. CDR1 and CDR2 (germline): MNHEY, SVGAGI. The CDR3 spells CASSATQGRTYNEQFF.

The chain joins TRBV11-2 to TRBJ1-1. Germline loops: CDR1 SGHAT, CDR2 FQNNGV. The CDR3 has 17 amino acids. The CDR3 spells CASKLSWPETLNTEAFF.

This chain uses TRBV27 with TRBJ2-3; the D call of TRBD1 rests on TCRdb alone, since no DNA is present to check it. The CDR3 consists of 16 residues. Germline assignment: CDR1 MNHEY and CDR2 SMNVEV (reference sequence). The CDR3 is CASSLFAGETADTQYF.

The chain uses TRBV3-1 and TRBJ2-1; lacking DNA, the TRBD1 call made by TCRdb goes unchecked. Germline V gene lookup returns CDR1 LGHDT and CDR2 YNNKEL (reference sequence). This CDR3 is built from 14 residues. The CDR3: CASSLTGHNNEQFF.

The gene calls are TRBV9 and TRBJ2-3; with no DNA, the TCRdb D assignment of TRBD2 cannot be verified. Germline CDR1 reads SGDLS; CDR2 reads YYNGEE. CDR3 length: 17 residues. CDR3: CASSALGLAGDGDTQYF.

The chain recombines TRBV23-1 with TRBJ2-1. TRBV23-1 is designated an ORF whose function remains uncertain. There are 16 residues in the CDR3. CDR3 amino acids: CASSQSDRGSYNEQFF.